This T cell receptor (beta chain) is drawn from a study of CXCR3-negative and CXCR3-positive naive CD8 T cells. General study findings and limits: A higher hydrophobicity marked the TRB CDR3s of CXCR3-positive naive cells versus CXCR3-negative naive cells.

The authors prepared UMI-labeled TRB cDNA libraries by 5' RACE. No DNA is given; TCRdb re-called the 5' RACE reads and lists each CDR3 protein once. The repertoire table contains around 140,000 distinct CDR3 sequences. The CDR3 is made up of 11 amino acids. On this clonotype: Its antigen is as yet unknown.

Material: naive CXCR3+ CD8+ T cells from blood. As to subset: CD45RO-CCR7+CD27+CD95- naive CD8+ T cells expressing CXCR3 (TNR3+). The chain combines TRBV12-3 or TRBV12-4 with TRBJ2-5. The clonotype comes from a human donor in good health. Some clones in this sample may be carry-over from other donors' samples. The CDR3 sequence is CASSHLDIQYF.